The T cell receptor (beta chain) described here comes from a study of T cell repertoires in cytomegalovirus infection. Study-wide background: It can be stated that public TCR beta signatures indicated CMV infection as well as a matching HLA type. Notes on the study in general: HLA-C-restricted, CMV-specific TCR beta clonotypes were dominant ex vivo. Cumulative public TCR beta family frequency identified carriers of CMV plus the relevant HLA.

V gave up 1 base and J gave up 6 bases; unmatched junction bases: 5. In germline, CDR1 is SEHNR, CDR2 FQNEAQ (reference sequence). The CDR3 totals 16 residues. To note about this clonotype: Its target is not known.

TCRdb fed the reads into MiXCR, producing one record per CDR3 protein. The repertoire consists of around 310,000 distinct CDR3 sequences, with around a sixth occurring once and the leading ten covering about 12%. This sequence was found in a human donor in good health (CMV status not recorded). Some clones in this sample may be carry-over from other donors' samples. The sample consisted of PBMCs. The rearrangement joins TRBV7-9 to TRBJ2-1; 11 positions match TRBD2. CDR3 sequence: CASSLGPGLAGNEQFF. DNA for the CDR3: TGTGCCAGCAGCTTAGGCCCCGGACTAGCGGGCAATGAGCAGTTCTTC.